This T cell receptor beta chain was observed in a study of blood T cell repertoires in COVID-19. For the study at large: Specimens from acute and convalescent COVID-19 originated in the United States, Italy and Spain.

In germline, CDR1 is MDHEN, CDR2 SYDVKM. V trimming: 4 bases; J trimming: 7 bases; junction bases outside the gene matches: 6. The CDR3 runs 14 residues. In the original analysis: Reference gene primer amplification in the assay estimated nucleated cell counts. TCRdb's copy holds only in-frame clones and misses some; the assay was immunoSEQ multiplex PCR. V and J calls and clone size are given by that table; D and trimming were obtained from the DNA. This sample has 300,000 or so clones, with 87% found just once. J is TRBJ1-2 and V is TRBV28, with TRBD1 matching over 10 bases. The TCR comes from a man aged 50 or older with active or convalescent COVID-19. Sequencing was performed on peripheral blood. The CDR3 DNA reads as TGTGCCAGCAGTTCCGGGGACAGGGGAGGTGGCTACACCTTC. This translates into CASSSGDRGGGYTF.